Sequencing of this T cell receptor beta chain was carried out in a study of T cell responses to AZD1222 COVID-19 vaccine. Overall study findings and caveats: Nearly half of spike-specific TCRs reportedly target variant regions that are unmutated in the B.1.351 and B.1.1.7 variants. Repertoires were obtained only post-peak T cell response.

Remarks on this clone: Antigen specificity is unknown.

The V end lost 9 bases, the J end lost 4 bases, and 24 bases lay between the germline ends. Germline CDR1 is SGHRS and CDR2 is YFSETQ. This CDR3 contains 16 residues. Sequencing used immunoSEQ multiplex PCR; TCRdb keeps in-frame clones, though not all of them. The sample includes about 150,000 clones, more than 75% of them seen just once. This receptor was identified in an adult in good health. This chain links TRBV5-1 with TRBJ2-3; D not certain. The sequencing here drew on peripheral blood, taken on day 0 of AZD1222 vaccination. The CDR3 sequence: CANPSRRTSGADTQYF. The CDR3 DNA reads TGCGCCAACCCCTCGAGACGGACCTCAGGTGCAGATACGCAGTATTTT.